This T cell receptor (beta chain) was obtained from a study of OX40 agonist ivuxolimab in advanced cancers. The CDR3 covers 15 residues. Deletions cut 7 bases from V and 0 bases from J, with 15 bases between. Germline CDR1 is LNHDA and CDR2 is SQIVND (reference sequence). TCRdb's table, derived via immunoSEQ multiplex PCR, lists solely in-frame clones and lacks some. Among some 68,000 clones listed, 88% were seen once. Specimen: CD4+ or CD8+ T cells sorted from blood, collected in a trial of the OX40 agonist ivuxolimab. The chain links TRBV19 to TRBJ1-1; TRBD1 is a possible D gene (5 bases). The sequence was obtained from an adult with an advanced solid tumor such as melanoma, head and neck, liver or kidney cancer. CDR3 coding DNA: TGTGCCAGTACCCGGGCAGGGAACATGAACACTGAAGCTTTCTTT. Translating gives CASTRAGNMNTEAFF.